Presented here are 31 T cell receptor beta chains from one specimen sequenced in a study of T cells in Graves' hyperthyroidism and ophthalmopathy. TCR beta CDR3 regions were amplified from RNA transcripts. The TCR CDR3 first-round RT-PCR relied on the HTBI primer set. TCRdb passed the multiplex PCR reads through MiXCR, listing each CDR3 protein once. Among approximately 600,000 distinct CDR3 sequences listed, less than 25% were seen once. Sequences were obtained from blood. The receptors derive from a man aged 25-45 years with Graves' ophthalmopathy.

This clonotype was observed a handful of times. V usage is TRBV2 and J usage is TRBJ1-2, with 9 positions matching TRBD1. The V gene end was trimmed by 3 bases and the J gene end by 4 bases; junction bases not matched to a gene: 15. This CDR3 spans 18 amino acids. Germline-derived CDR1 and CDR2 are SNHLY and FYNNEI. The CDR3 sequence is CASSDWRTGEGFIYGYTF. CDR3 in DNA: TGTGCCAGCAGTGATTGGCGGACAGGGGAGGGGTTTATCTATGGCTACACCTTC.

This rearrangement joins TRBV13 to TRBJ2-2, with no clear D. V lost 1 base and J 6 bases, leaving 15 bases between the germline ends. CDR3 size: 16 residues. In germline, CDR1 is PRHDT, CDR2 FYEKMQ (reference sequence). The CDR3 loop is CASSLVGIGTAGELFF. The CDR3 region has the DNA TGTGCCAGCAGCTTAGTCGGAATCGGAACCGCCGGGGAGCTGTTTTTT.

This chain uses TRBV5-1 with TRBJ2-7; D is uncertain. CDR1 SGHRS and CDR2 YFSETQ come from the germline V gene. This CDR3 comprises 13 residues. V lost 0 bases and J 5 bases, leaving 9 bases between the germline ends. This CDR3 is CASSLDGRHEQYF. Here the CDR3 DNA reads TGCGCCAGCAGCTTGGATGGGCGTCACGAGCAGTACTTC.

The sample holds a few counts of this clonotype. The chain recombines TRBV15 with TRBJ2-7; TRBD2 might be the D (5 bases). V was shortened by 8 bases and J by 0 bases, with 14 bases between the two germline ends. This CDR3 is built from 14 residues. CDR1 and CDR2 (germline): LNHNV, YYDKDF (reference sequence). The CDR3 sequence: CATSEGVRSYEQYF. CDR3 in DNA: TGTGCCACCTCCGAGGGCGTGCGCTCCTACGAGCAGTACTTC.

This clonotype was recorded many times. This chain uses TRBV27 with TRBJ2-7; TRBD1 agrees at 11 bases. Trimming removed 6 bases from V and 6 bases from J; junction bases left unmatched: 4. The CDR3 runs to 13 residues. Per the germline V gene, CDR1 is MNHEY and CDR2 is SMNVEV (reference sequence). The CDR3 sequence: CASSSGTGGEQYF. The CDR3 DNA follows: TGTGCCAGCAGCTCCGGGACAGGGGGCGAGCAGTACTTC.

This clonotype was counted ten times or more. The J gene is TRBJ1-1, the V gene TRBV30; no definite D call. The CDR3 is 13 amino acids. V shed 4 bases and J shed 5 bases, with 14 bases lying between them. Germline lookup yields CDR1 GTSNPN and CDR2 SVGIG (reference sequence). The CDR3 nucleotides are TGTGCCTGGAACGAGGGATTTTATACTGAAGCTTTCTTT. Protein product: CAWNEGFYTEAFF.

In this sample, this clonotype turned up many times. The chain uses TRBV3-1 and TRBJ2-1; D may be TRBD2 (5 bases). The V and J ends lost 0 bases and 10 bases respectively, with 16 bases between them. The V gene's germline CDR1 is LGHDT and CDR2 YNNKEL (reference sequence). This CDR3 has 15 amino acids. The CDR3 is CASSQEARERSEQFF. The CDR3, as DNA: TGTGCCAGCAGCCAAGAGGCACGGGAACGTAGCGAGCAGTTCTTC.

Notes on this clonotype: Just one base apart from a much larger clone, this may be a read error. The CDR3 DNA follows: TGTGCCAGCAACCTACAAGGTAGCGGGAGTTTCTATGAGCAGTTCTTC. Its protein product is CASNLQGSGSFYEQFF. V usage is TRBV7-2 and J usage is TRBJ2-1; TRBD2 agrees at 9 bases. With 7 bases clipped from V and 8 bases from J, the junction kept 15 bases outside the gene matches. Germline CDR1 SGHTA, CDR2 FQGNSA. This CDR3 is built from 16 residues.

This clonotype was seen ten or more times. V and J are TRBV11-3 and TRBJ1-1; 7 positions agree with TRBD1. Germline loops: CDR1 SGHNT, CDR2 YENEEA. V dropped 0 bases and J dropped 7; count of bases not matched to a gene: 2. This CDR3 comprises 13 residues. CDR3 bases: TGTGCCAGCAGCTTAGAAGGGGGCAGTGAAGCTTTCTTT. Its translation is CASSLEGGSEAFF. Full variable domain (remainder filled in from reference TRBV11-3 and TRBJ1-1): EAGVVQSPRYKIIEKKQPVAFWCNPISGHNTLYWYLQNLGQGPELLIRYENEEAVDDSQLPKDRFSAERLKGVDSTLKIQPAELGDSAVYLCASSLEGGSEAFFGQGTRLTVV.

The chain employs TRBV4-1 and TRBJ1-2; 9 positions agree with TRBD1. With 1 base clipped from V and 5 bases from J, the junction kept 5 bases outside the gene matches. The CDR3 covers 15 residues. Germline CDR1 reads MGHRA; CDR2 reads YSYEKL. The CDR3, as DNA: TGCGCCAGCAGCCAAGGGACAGGGGAGGGGTATGGCTACACCTTC. It translates to CASSQGTGEGYGYTF.

This clonotype was recorded a few times. The rearrangement joins TRBV19 to TRBJ2-6; D unclear. The germline V gene has CDR1 LNHDA and CDR2 SQIVND (reference sequence). The V end was cut by 3 bases, the J end by 2 bases, with 5 bases between. The length of the CDR3 is 14 residues. The CDR3 region has the DNA TGTGCCAGTAGTATCATTACTGGGGCCAACGTCCTGACTTTC. Residues: CASSIITGANVLTF.

The gene calls are TRBV9 and TRBJ2-7; possibly TRBD1 for D (6 bases). CDR1 and CDR2 from the germline V gene are SGDLS and YYNGEE. V lost 4 bases to trimming and J lost 3 bases, with 17 bases between them. CDR3 size: 15 residues. CDR3: CASSPQGTSVYEQYF. The DNA of the CDR3 is TGTGCCAGCAGCCCGCAAGGGACATCAGTCTACGAGCAGTACTTC.

V and J are TRBV12-3 or TRBV12-4 and TRBJ2-1; D may be TRBD1 (6 bases). Trimming removed 5 bases from V and 5 bases from J, with 16 bases in between. This CDR3 spans 15 amino acids. The CDR3, as DNA: TGTGCCAGCAGTGGGCAGGGGCCTCTAAACAATGAGCAGTTCTTC. Residues: CASSGQGPLNNEQFF.

This clonotype was detected only a few times. V gene TRBV5-4 combines with J gene TRBJ1-1; D may be TRBD1 (5 bases). The CDR3 is 16 amino acids. The V gene lost 7 bases and the J gene lost 0 bases, with 19 bases spanning the gap. Germline assignment: CDR1 SGHNT and CDR2 YYREEE (reference sequence). The CDR3 bases are TGTGCCAGCCTTTCCGTGGTCGACAGTATGAACACTGAAGCTTTCTTT. Amino acid sequence: CASLSVVDSMNTEAFF.

This clonotype occurred many times. The chain recombines TRBV6-1 with TRBJ2-2; D ambiguous. V lost 5 bases, J lost 5 bases, and 15 bases lay in between. CDR3 size: 15 residues. Germline CDR1 reads MNHNS; CDR2 reads SASEGT. CDR3 residues: CASSYHQRGTGELFF. DNA of the CDR3: TGTGCCAGCAGTTACCATCAGCGAGGTACCGGGGAGCTGTTTTTT.

This clonotype appeared many times. The chain carries TRBV7-8 and TRBJ1-5; D call uncertain. The ends were cut back, 6 bases at V and 9 bases at J, with 12 bases in the middle. CDR1 SGHVS and CDR2 FQNEAQ come from the germline V gene. The CDR3 contains 12 residues. The CDR3 DNA reads TGTGCCAGCAGGACTATAGCCGGGCCCCAGCATTTT. It translates to CASRTIAGPQHF.

The chain uses TRBV9 and TRBJ2-1; 7 bases match TRBD2. This CDR3 region has 16 residues. Germline V gene lookup returns CDR1 SGDLS and CDR2 YYNGEE. Trimming cost V 4 bases and J 0 bases; bases outside gene matches: 7. DNA for the CDR3: TGTGCCAGCAGCCCCCGAGCGGGACGCTCCTACAATGAGCAGTTCTTC. This sequence encodes CASSPRAGRSYNEQFF. The full variable domain, its missing parts supplied by reference TRBV9 and TRBJ2-1, is DSGVTQTPKHLITATGQRVTLRCSPRSGDLSVYWYQQSLDQGLQFLIQYYNGEERAKGNILERFSAQQFPDLHSELNLSSLELGDSALYFCASSPRAGRSYNEQFFGPGTRLTVL.

Ten or more counts support this clonotype. The chain is built from TRBV6-6 and TRBJ2-7, with D perhaps TRBD2 (5 bases). With 0 bases removed from V and 0 bases from J, the gap between germline ends came to 12 bases. The CDR3 sequence is 16 residues long. In germline, CDR1 is MNHNY, CDR2 SVGAGI (reference sequence). The CDR3 DNA reads as TGTGCCAGCAGTTACTCAGACGCGGGTATCTCCTACGAGCAGTACTTC. This translates into CASSYSDAGISYEQYF.

This clonotype was seen a few times. The rearrangement joins TRBV11-2 to TRBJ2-2; 9 bases align to TRBD2. J gave up 7 bases and V 0 bases, and 9 bases lay outside the gene matches. This CDR3 spans 17 amino acids. Germline CDR1 is SGHAT and CDR2 is FQNNGV. The CDR3 here is CASSLEGTSPSIGELFF. For the CDR3, the DNA is TGTGCCAGCAGCTTAGAAGGGACTAGCCCTTCGATCGGGGAGCTGTTTTTT.

This clonotype was seen at least ten times. V is TRBV5-1 and J is TRBJ2-3; D tentatively fits TRBD1 or TRBD2 (6 bases each). Trimming pared 4 bases from V and 0 bases from J, leaving 12 bases between. CDR1 and CDR2 from the germline V gene are SGHRS and YFSETQ. CDR3 length equals 15 residues. The CDR3 coding sequence is TGCGCCAGCAGCGACGGGGGCGGGAGCACAGATACGCAGTATTTT. Translation gives CASSDGGGSTDTQYF.

This clonotype was seen only a few times. The gene calls are TRBV7-9 and TRBJ1-1, with D perhaps TRBD1 (6 bases). Between the trimmed V and J ends, which lost 8 bases and 3 bases, there was a span of 19 bases. This CDR3 is 15 amino acids long. Looked up from germline, CDR1 is SEHNR and CDR2 is FQNEAQ (reference sequence). CDR3: CASDRLYGWDTEAFF. The DNA of the CDR3 is TGTGCCAGCGACAGGTTATATGGGTGGGACACTGAAGCTTTCTTT.

This clonotype was seen ten or more times. The gene calls are TRBV11-2 and TRBJ2-7; 10 bases map to TRBD2. CDR3 size: 15 residues. Germline V lookup: CDR1 SGHAT, CDR2 FQNNGV. V shed 6 bases, J shed 7 bases, and the junction held 12 bases outside the gene matches. This CDR3 reads CASRREREGRVEQYF. The CDR3 DNA reads as TGTGCCAGCAGGAGGGAGCGGGAGGGCCGGGTAGAGCAGTACTTC.

Remarks on this clonotype: The junction departs from the called germline gene at one end, perhaps through a read error. The chain uses TRBV15 and TRBJ1-1; 7 positions match TRBD1. This CDR3 spans 14 amino acids. Germline lookup yields CDR1 LNHNV and CDR2 YYDKDF (reference sequence). CDR3 sequence: CATCRGDKPLEAFF. Here the CDR3 DNA reads TGTGCCACCTGCAGGGGGGACAAGCCGCTTGAAGCTTTCTTT.

DNA for the CDR3: TGTGCCAGCAGCTTAGTTCCGGGGGGGGGGCTGAATTCACCCCTCCACTTT. Translation: CASSLVPGGGLNSPLHF. V and J are TRBV7-2 and TRBJ1-6; maybe TRBD1 (6 bases). The V end was cut by 1 base, the J end by 7 bases, with 17 bases between. The CDR3 sequence is 17 residues long. CDR1 SGHTA and CDR2 FQGNSA come from the germline V gene.

This chain connects TRBV6-2 or TRBV6-3 to TRBJ2-7; possible D gene TRBD2, 5 bases. Trimming took 8 bases from V and 3 from J, leaving 8 bases between them. CDR3 length: 11 amino acids. Germline V gene data show CDR1 as MNHEY and CDR2 as SVGEGT. CDR3 bases: TGTGCCAGCGAGGGAGACTACGAGCAGTACTTC. Translation: CASEGDYEQYF.

As concerns this clonotype: An end of the junction differs from the germline gene, which may be a read error. CDR3 protein: CASSFSGTGNTIYF. Written as DNA, the CDR3 is TGTGCCAGCAGTTTTTCAGGGACTGGGAACACCATATATTTT. This rearrangement joins TRBV6-9 to TRBJ1-3; weak D call: TRBD1 (5 bases). Germline assignment: CDR1 MNHGY and CDR2 SVAAGI. The length of the CDR3 is 14 residues.

This clonotype was counted between two and nine times. The chain has TRBV28 and TRBJ1-2; D ambiguous. The CDR3 contains 13 residues. The V gene lost 2 bases and the J gene lost 4 bases, with 8 bases spanning the gap. Germline values: CDR1 MDHEN, CDR2 SYDVKM. CDR3 sequence reads: CASSLDNTYGYTF. In nucleotides, the CDR3 is TGTGCCAGCAGTTTAGATAACACCTATGGCTACACCTTC.

The chain has TRBV6-1 and TRBJ1-1; no definite D call. Germline lookup yields CDR1 MNHNS and CDR2 SASEGT. V was pared by 7 bases and J by 2 bases, with 11 bases between. This CDR3 region has 13 residues. CDR3 sequence reads: CASNYDVNTEAFF. CDR3 DNA sequence: TGTGCCAGCAATTATGACGTCAACACTGAAGCTTTCTTT.

In its sample, this clonotype was seen many times. This rearrangement joins TRBV18 to TRBJ2-7, with D possibly being TRBD1 or TRBD2 (5 bases each). The CDR3 runs 14 residues. Trimming stripped 3 bases from V and 3 bases from J, with 12 bases between. Germline V gene data show CDR1 as KGHSH and CDR2 as LQKENI. CDR3 in amino acids: CASSPLGPSYEQYF. CDR3 DNA sequence: TGTGCCAGCTCACCCCTGGGACCCAGCTACGAGCAGTACTTC.

This clonotype came up a few times. The J gene is TRBJ2-7, the V gene TRBV19; the match to TRBD2 covers 13 bases. After removal of 5 bases from V and 0 bases from J, the junction contained 7 bases not matched to a gene. The CDR3 runs 17 residues. Germline V gene data show CDR1 as LNHDA and CDR2 as SQIVND (reference sequence). The CDR3 DNA follows: TGTGCCAGTAGTCCAGGACTAGCGGGAGAAGTCTCCTACGAGCAGTACTTC. Translation gives CASSPGLAGEVSYEQYF.

Many counts were recorded for this clonotype. The rearrangement joins TRBV15 to TRBJ1-1; D possibly corresponds to TRBD1 (6 bases). Germline-derived CDR1 and CDR2 are LNHNV and YYDKDF (reference sequence). V dropped 6 bases and J dropped 3 bases, with 17 bases sitting between them. The CDR3 extends over 15 amino acids. CDR3 sequence (DNA): TGTGCCACCAGTCGCGAAGGGGGAGGAGACACTGAAGCTTTCTTT. Translation: CATSREGGGDTEAFF.